The 30 T cell receptor beta chains reported below all come from one sample, sequenced in a study of shared clonotypes between healthy human individuals. The repertoire was sequenced with immunoSEQ multiplex PCR; TCRdb's copy has only in-frame clones and lacks some. This table has a few million clones, over 90% appearing once. The sequenced sample consisted of naive CD4+ T cells from PBMCs. Documented subset: CD45RA+ positively selected. These receptors were taken from a man between 18 and 35 years old in good health. Some clones in this sample may be carry-over from other donors' samples.

In its sample, this clone was seen a few times. The J gene is TRBJ1-2, the V gene TRBV18; TRBD1 matches 9 bases. Germline values: CDR1 KGHSH, CDR2 LQKENI. CDR3 length equals 14 residues. The trim removed 1 base at V and 6 bases at J, leaving 3 bases unmatched. The DNA of the CDR3 is TGTGCCAGCTCACCACGGACAGGGGTCGATGGCTACACCTTC. Translated: CASSPRTGVDGYTF.

In this sample, this clone turned up once. The J gene is TRBJ2-3, the V gene TRBV5-4; 8 nucleotides align to TRBD2. The junction had 7 bases not matched to a gene; V was cut back by 4 bases and J by 0 bases. The germline gives CDR1 SGHNT, CDR2 YYREEE (reference sequence). The CDR3 length is 16 residues. CDR3 sequence (DNA): TGTGCCAGCAGCCTCCACGGGAGGGCTAGCACAGATACGCAGTATTTT. Encoded protein: CASSLHGRASTDTQYF.

The V and J genes are TRBV10-2 and TRBJ2-1; 8 positions agree with TRBD2. V gave up 0 bases and J gave up 5 bases; unmatched junction bases: 12. Germline lookup yields CDR1 WSHSY and CDR2 SAAADI. The CDR3 has 18 residues. The CDR3 loop is CASSESRRTSGAHNEQFF. The CDR3 DNA is TGCGCCAGCAGTGAGTCGCGGCGAACTAGCGGAGCCCACAATGAGCAGTTCTTC.

The chain is built from TRBV5-4 and TRBJ2-1, with 7 bases identical to TRBD2. This CDR3 has 16 residues. V was pared by 2 bases and J by 3 bases, with 8 bases of the junction left unmatched. Germline CDR1 reads SGHNT; CDR2 reads YYREEE (reference sequence). This CDR3 is CASSFSAGAGYNEQFF. CDR3 DNA sequence: TGTGCCAGCAGCTTCTCGGCGGGAGCCGGCTACAATGAGCAGTTCTTC.

V usage is TRBV30 and J usage is TRBJ1-3; weak D call: TRBD1 (6 bases). Germline V CDR1 and CDR2: GTSNPN, SVGIG (reference sequence). The V end was cut by 3 bases, the J end by 4 bases, with 16 bases between. The CDR3 consists of 15 residues. The CDR3 protein is CAWRTSWGAGNTIYF. Written as DNA, the CDR3 is TGTGCCTGGAGAACAAGTTGGGGGGCCGGAAACACCATATATTTT.

The V gene is TRBV7-2, the J gene TRBJ2-3, with a possible D match to TRBD2 (5 bases). The germline V and J ends were trimmed by 0 bases and 2 bases, with 9 bases remaining between them. CDR1 is SGHTA and CDR2 is FQGNSA in the germline V gene. The CDR3 runs 15 residues. The DNA of the CDR3 is TGTGCCAGCAGCTTAGCACTGGACTCCACAGATACGCAGTATTTT. Protein sequence: CASSLALDSTDTQYF.

Worth noting for this clone: Other nucleotide sequences from this sample produce the same CDR3. This sequence joins TRBV28 and TRBJ1-2; the match to TRBD1 covers 7 bases. Losses at the gene ends were 6 bases for V and 4 bases for J; bases not matched to a gene: 8. CDR1 is MDHEN and CDR2 is SYDVKM in the germline V gene. The CDR3 spans 14 residues. The CDR3 nucleotides are TGTGCCAGCAGCCCCGGGACAGCATTCTATGGCTACACCTTC. Amino acids: CASSPGTAFYGYTF.

V and J are TRBV11-2 and TRBJ1-3; D is possibly TRBD1 (5 bases). The germline CDR1 and CDR2 sequences are SGHAT and FQNNGV. V shed 4 bases and J shed 4 bases, with 11 bases lying between them. The CDR3 runs to 14 residues. The CDR3: CASSYGTAGNTIYF. CDR3 bases: TGTGCCAGCAGCTACGGGACGGCCGGAAACACCATATATTTT.

The chain recombines TRBV18 with TRBJ2-7; 7 nucleotides match TRBD1. CDR1 KGHSH and CDR2 LQKENI come from the germline V gene. With V trimmed by 4 bases and J by 3 bases, 9 bases remained unmatched. The CDR3 consists of 15 residues. The CDR3 region is CASSRPGQNRYEQYF. The CDR3, as DNA: TGTGCCAGCTCACGACCGGGACAGAACCGCTACGAGCAGTACTTC.

This chain connects TRBV14 to TRBJ2-5, with 10 bases fitting TRBD2. Trimming at V came to 4 bases and at J to 7 bases, leaving 6 bases not matched to a gene. Germline V lookup: CDR1 SGHDN, CDR2 FVKESK. The CDR3 length is 14 residues. CDR3 sequence (DNA): TGTGCCAGCAGCCGGAGCGGGAGGGTTGTGACCCAGTACTTC. Translated, it gives CASSRSGRVVTQYF.

The sample holds one count of this clone. The chain has TRBV30 and TRBJ2-1; D gene unclear. The CDR3 consists of 12 residues. Trimming pared 1 base from V and 9 bases from J, leaving 10 bases between. Per germline, CDR1 GTSNPN and CDR2 SVGIG (reference sequence). In nucleotides, the CDR3 is TGTGCCTGGAGTGGGCAGAGAGGTGAGCAGTTCTTC. It encodes CAWSGQRGEQFF.

V and J are TRBV28 and TRBJ2-1; 15 bases are a match to TRBD2. The germline CDR1 and CDR2 sequences are MDHEN and SYDVKM. This CDR3 comprises 16 residues. After removal of 10 bases from V and 7 bases from J, the junction contained 11 bases not matched to a gene. This CDR3 reads CAITGTSGRRGNEQFF. The CDR3 DNA sequence: TGTGCCATCACCGGGACTAGCGGGAGGCGGGGAAATGAGCAGTTCTTC.

This sequence joins TRBV10-3 and TRBJ2-5, with D possibly matching TRBD2 (6 bases). The V gene lost 0 bases and the J gene lost 5 bases, with 13 bases spanning the gap. Germline V gene sequence: CDR1 ENHRY, CDR2 SYGVKD. The CDR3 is 15 amino acids. This CDR3 reads CAISESGGVWETQYF. The CDR3 DNA reads TGTGCCATCAGTGAGTCCGGAGGGGTGTGGGAGACCCAGTACTTC.

The chain is built from TRBV15 and TRBJ1-1; TRBD1 matches 8 bases. This CDR3 comprises 17 residues. CDR1 LNHNV and CDR2 YYDKDF come from the germline V gene (reference sequence). V shed 1 base, J shed 4 bases, and the junction held 11 bases outside the gene matches. Written as DNA, the CDR3 is TGTGCCACCAGCAGAGGGCTCTCGGGACAGGTGAGCACTGAAGCTTTCTTT. Protein: CATSRGLSGQVSTEAFF.

This clone was detected only once. The V call is TRBV20-1, the J call TRBJ2-2, with D uncertain. The ends were cut back, 6 bases at V and 4 bases at J, with 6 bases in the middle. CDR3 size: 11 residues. Germline CDR1 DFQATT, CDR2 SNEGSKA (reference sequence). The CDR3 nucleotides are TGCAGTGCCATCATCACCGGGGAGCTGTTTTTT. This translates into CSAIITGELFF.

The J gene is TRBJ2-3, the V gene TRBV5-4, with unresolved D. This CDR3 contains 15 residues. Deletions cut 3 bases from V and 0 bases from J, with 11 bases between. CDR1 SGHNT and CDR2 YYREEE come from the germline V gene (reference sequence). CDR3 sequence (DNA): TGTGCCAGCAGCTCCATGACTGCGAGCACAGATACGCAGTATTTT. This codes for CASSSMTASTDTQYF.

V is TRBV5-4 and J is TRBJ1-4; TRBD1 matches 8 bases. CDR3 length: 16 amino acids. Germline V CDR1 and CDR2: SGHNT, YYREEE (reference sequence). The V and J ends lost 4 bases and 8 bases, in that order; junction bases with no gene match: 13. CDR3 in DNA: TGTGCCAGCAGCGCGAGACAGGGGTCGGCAGAAGAAAAACTGTTTTTT. This gives the protein CASSARQGSAEEKLFF.

The chain has TRBV21-1 and TRBJ2-7; the D call TRBD1 from the table was never checked on the DNA. TRBV21-1 is a pseudogene. CDR3 length equals 15 residues. In DNA form, the CDR3 reads TGTGCCAGCAGGTTTGGCCGGACAGGGACCTACGAGCAGTACTTC. This codes for CASRFGRTGTYEQYF.

This clone occurred once. This sequence joins TRBV5-1 and TRBJ1-1, with D uncertain. The CDR3 length is 14 residues. V was trimmed by 0 bases and J by 2 bases, leaving 8 bases between them. In germline, CDR1 is SGHRS, CDR2 YFSETQ. The CDR3, as DNA: TGCGCCAGCAGCTTGGCGACAAGTAACACTGAAGCTTTCTTT. This encodes CASSLATSNTEAFF.

This sequence joins TRBV6-5 and TRBJ1-4; D not certain. V was shortened by 4 bases and J by 8 bases, with 14 bases between the two germline ends. CDR3 length equals 14 residues. Germline V gives CDR1 MNHEY, CDR2 SVGAGI. The CDR3 reads CASSLNRESEKLFF. For the CDR3, the DNA is TGTGCCAGCAGTTTAAATAGGGAATCGGAAAAACTGTTTTTT.

The chain links TRBV6-6 to TRBJ2-5; 9 bases match TRBD2. V lost 0 bases and J lost 4; bases outside the gene matches: 3. The germline V gene has CDR1 MNHNY and CDR2 SVGAGI (reference sequence). CDR3 length: 15 residues. The CDR3 region has the DNA TGTGCCAGCAGTTACTCGGAACTAGCGGGAGAGACCCAGTACTTC. Translated, it gives CASSYSELAGETQYF.

The J gene is TRBJ2-5, the V gene TRBV19; 14 bases map to TRBD2. CDR1 and CDR2 (germline): LNHDA, SQIVND (reference sequence). The J segment lost 3 bases and the V segment lost 4 bases, leaving 4 bases of the junction unmatched. This CDR3 is 16 amino acids long. The CDR3 DNA sequence: TGTGCCAGTAGTAGGCGGGGACTAGCGGGAGAAGAGACCCAGTACTTC. Amino acid sequence: CASSRRGLAGEETQYF.

In this sample, this clone turned up once. The chain uses TRBV28 and TRBJ2-1; 7 bases match TRBD2. With V trimmed by 2 bases and J by 8 bases, 9 bases remained unmatched. Per the germline V gene, CDR1 is MDHEN and CDR2 is SYDVKM. The CDR3 runs to 15 residues. CDR3 sequence reads: CASSLPRLASDEQFF. In DNA form, the CDR3 reads TGTGCCAGCAGTTTACCGAGACTAGCATCGGATGAGCAGTTCTTC.

V gene TRBV5-4 combines with J gene TRBJ1-1, with D possibly being TRBD1 (6 bases). Deletions cut 4 bases from V and 6 bases from J, with 13 bases between. Germline CDR1 reads SGHNT; CDR2 reads YYREEE (reference sequence). The CDR3 sequence is 13 residues long. Here the CDR3 reads CASSHRVSSEAFF. Written as DNA, the CDR3 is TGTGCCAGCAGCCACAGGGTTAGTTCTGAAGCTTTCTTT.

The J gene is TRBJ1-4, the V gene TRBV4-3, with D unresolved. Germline CDR1 reads LGHNA; CDR2 reads YSLEER. The V end lost 0 bases, the J end lost 8 bases, and 4 bases lay between the germline ends. The CDR3 length is 12 residues. The CDR3: CASSQDREKLFF. The CDR3, as DNA: TGCGCCAGCAGCCAAGATCGAGAAAAACTGTTTTTT.

This clone has just a few counts. The chain uses TRBV5-1 and TRBJ1-5, with no clear D. V lost 4 bases to trimming and J lost 7 bases, with 12 bases between them. In germline, CDR1 is SGHRS, CDR2 YFSETQ. The CDR3 loop spans 13 amino acids. The CDR3 is CASSPVPRQPQHF. CDR3 in DNA: TGCGCCAGCAGCCCGGTGCCGAGGCAGCCCCAGCATTTT.

This clone was counted a single time. This rearrangement joins TRBV6-1 to TRBJ2-2; tentative D call: TRBD1 (5 bases). Germline loops: CDR1 MNHNS, CDR2 SASEGT. V was cut by 3 bases and J by 3 bases, with 11 bases left in between. The CDR3 is 15 amino acids. The CDR3 coding sequence is TGTGCCAGCAGTGATCCCCGACAGTACACCGGGGAGCTGTTTTTT. Protein sequence: CASSDPRQYTGELFF.

The genes are TRBV11-1 and TRBJ2-3, with 7 bases lining up with TRBD2. The CDR3 is 16 amino acids. Germline CDR1 is SGHAT and CDR2 is FQDESV (reference sequence). The V segment lost 3 bases and the J segment 2 bases; nucleotides outside the gene matches: 8. The DNA of the CDR3 is TGTGCCAGCAGCTTCAGTCGACTAGCCAACACAGATACGCAGTATTTT. This encodes CASSFSRLANTDTQYF. Full variable domain (missing parts from reference TRBV11-1 and TRBJ2-3): EAEVAQSPRYKITEKSQAVAFWCDPISGHATLYWYRQILGQGPELLVQFQDESVVDDSQLPKDRFSAERLKGVDSTLKIQPAELGDSAMYLCASSFSRLANTDTQYFGPGTRLTVL.

This clone was observed a few times. The V call is TRBV6-6, the J call TRBJ1-4; 8 nucleotides align to TRBD1. CDR1 and CDR2 from the germline V gene are MNHNY and SVGAGI (reference sequence). Losses at the gene ends were 6 bases for V and 12 bases for J; bases not matched to a gene: 3. This CDR3 comprises 11 residues. The CDR3 DNA reads TGTGCCAGCAGATCACAGGGGGAACTGTTTTTT. Protein: CASRSQGELFF.

Turning to this clone: The sample holds other DNA sequences that translate to the same CDR3. The chain joins TRBV7-3 to TRBJ2-3; weak D call: TRBD2 (6 bases). The CDR3 contains 14 residues. V was clipped by 5 bases and J by 2 bases, with 11 bases between them. Germline V CDR1 and CDR2: SGHTA, FQGTGA. In nucleotides, the CDR3 is TGTGCCAGCAGCCTGGGACTTTTCACAGATACGCAGTATTTT. This encodes CASSLGLFTDTQYF.